This entry concerns a single T cell receptor (beta chain). No antigen is known for it. It has no much larger one-base neighbor in the sample; base qualities were not kept. The cohort consisted of some 730 healthy bone marrow donors. At the time of sampling, all cohort members were nominally healthy, though unrecorded immune exposures were likely present. The donor was CMV seropositive and was included in the group of some 290 seropositive cohort members. Each donor provided a peripheral blood sample, and peripheral blood mononuclear cells were used for TCR beta sequencing. The Qiagen DNeasy Blood Extraction Kit was used to extract genomic DNA from the blood cell samples. The source of the sample is a study of cytomegalovirus exposure and HLA in healthy donors (TCRdb year 2017). Study-wide context: In an earlier analysis of 450 to 750 of the donors, under 300 Gb of sequence data and approximately 120 million unique TCR beta sequences from roughly 190 million T cells were reported. Approximately 300 gigabases of sequencing data and about 92 million unique TCR sequences made up an early release that covered nearly 650 HLA-typed donors. Among the approximately 430 genotyped donors, approximately 76% belonged to the genetic ancestry cluster associated with self-reported Caucasian donors. The study aimed to test whether cataloging public T cell receptors could reveal signatures of past pathogen exposure. The study used immunosequencing to profile the T cell repertoires of under 700 subjects and linked those repertoires to cytomegalovirus serostatus. Besides the first cohort of 500 to 700 subjects, a separate validation cohort made up of 90 to 150 different subjects was used. High-throughput TCR immunosequencing, statistical association of individual TCRs with disease status, and machine learning were combined to predict cytomegalovirus infection status. A later analysis re-examined previously published TCR beta repertoires from 600 to 700 donors and added high-resolution HLA genotyping to investigate patterns of TCR occurrence. Rather than using new phenotypic data, the later analysis identified candidate immune exposures from TCR beta sequences and from how often those sequences occurred across donors. To decide whether each TCR beta V gene segment behaved as functional or pseudogenic, an earlier analysis of approximately 600 of the donors relied on high-throughput TCR beta sequencing. Donor age, sex, ethnicity and CMV serostatus were compiled alongside the repertoire data. In a later genetic analysis, genome-wide SNP genotypes for about three fifths of the roughly 670 donors were used, and that subset was treated as a discovery cohort. All discovery cohort repertoires had been generated using a single sequencing platform. Class I and class II HLA loci were covered by the typing at four-digit resolution. The number of donors typed differed by locus, with about 629-630 for A, B, C, DRB1 and DQB1, around 560 for DQA1, over 600 for DPA1, and some 440 for DPB1. Four or five DR-DQ haplotypes were handled as single units for association and clustering because linkage in the cohort was strong. Among roughly 400 genotyped donors of the cohort, an average of 235,054 unique TCR beta nucleotide sequences were sequenced per donor, roughly 20% of them non-productive. General conclusions and limits of the study: Sequencing depth was assumed to be roughly uniform across donors in the presence/absence analyses, though that assumption may not hold. In this cohort, only TCR beta chains were sequenced, and detectable features were limited by the absence of alpha or paired-chain data. According to a later analysis, TCR association rates differed among HLA loci, with DRB1 alleles showing the most associated TCRs and HLA-C alleles showing the fewest. When HLA alleles, especially DR and DQ, strongly co-occurred, attributing TCR associations to individual alleles was difficult. Broadly in line with IMGT annotations, most TCR beta V segments showed up in productive rearrangements about 87% or about 30% of the time in an earlier analysis of 450 to 750 of the donors. Most TCR sequences were seen in very few donors, while some public TCRs were found in many individuals. A further reported finding was that TCR beta sequences accurately predicted the HLA-A and HLA-B alleles for most subjects in the first cohort. The only immune exposure information available for the cohort was CMV serostatus. According to a later genetic analysis, donors in an Asian-associated ancestry cluster had fewer N-insertions in productive TCRs than the approximately 670-donor mean. The authors suggested that the approach could potentially be generalized to other disease states and immunological phenotypes. The classifier was reported to diagnose cytomegalovirus status with high specificity and sensitivity in both the original and validation cohorts. In vitro tests confirmed that a few of the cytomegalovirus-associated TCR beta chains recognize cytomegalovirus antigens. An association between a missense DCLRE1C variant and V-gene and J-gene trimming of TCR beta chains was found in a later genetic analysis and replicated in an independent cohort. HLA typing was unavailable for some donors at each locus, so association tests used only the typed subset. Some IMGT-functional V segments, including TRBV6-2 and TRBV6-3, could not be told apart with the 87-base-pair reads, so those segments were excluded. In a later analysis, most CMV-associated TCR beta chains were found to appear HLA-restricted, with HLA associations seemingly driven largely by CMV exposure. The sequencing pipeline was judged likely to have produced a cluster of highly shared sequence variants as a technical artifact. Some 16 rarely observed V segments, including chromosome 9 orphons, were excluded from the earlier analysis of approximately 600 of the donors because counts were too low. A later analysis associated about 17,000 TCR beta sequences with specific HLA alleles at a false discovery rate of 0.05. Correlated functional status among segregating V segments might be attributable to linkage disequilibrium, but an unknown experimental factor could not be ruled out. The study gave a list of about 160 TCR beta chains associated with cytomegalovirus. In a later analysis, HLA-associated TCR beta chains showed more clonal expansion and lower generation probabilities than non-associated chains that were equally common. A later analysis reported that several top co-occurrence clusters appeared linked to parvovirus B19, influenza, CMV and Epstein-Barr virus.

Library preparation was by the immunoSEQ multiplex PCR assay. A mixture of 60 forward primers for TCR Vbeta segments and 13 reverse primers for TCR Jbeta segments was used in the multiplex PCR. Amplification of the CDR3 region of rearranged TCR beta genes was performed with a multiplex PCR assay on genomic DNA. The amplified TCR beta libraries were sequenced on the Illumina HiSeq System as 87-base-pair reads. Per the original workflow: A later analysis counted about 80 million unique TCR beta chains across the 690 or so repertoires, and around 12 million of these chains were shared by at least two donors. A nearest-neighbor algorithm error-corrected the raw reads and collapsed the reads into unique sequences, merging closely related sequences to remove PCR and sequencing errors. Alignment of CDR3 sequences to IMGT reference sequences was used to assign V, D and J gene segments. For a sequence to be retained, a match of at least six nucleotides to both a V gene segment and a J gene segment was required. A rearrangement counted as productive if the CDR3 had no stop codons and remained in frame with V and J, and every other rearrangement counted as non-productive. Following IMGT convention, CDR3 was defined as the stretch from the second conserved V-encoded cysteine up to the conserved J-encoded phenylalanine. The earlier analysis of more than 450 of the donors excluded sequences that lacked an unambiguous match to a single V gene segment. In an earlier analysis of some 590 of the donors, a V segment was called functional when productive rearrangements were above 56.7%, and segregating when the standard deviation between donors exceeded 5%. A statistical classification framework was built to diagnose cytomegalovirus status from the catalog of TCR beta chain sequences. A later analysis assigned V and J genes by comparing TCR nucleotide sequences with IMGT/GENE-DB human TR gene sequences. The TCRdist pipeline was used in a later analysis to assign CDR3 sequences and most-parsimonious VDJ recombination scenarios. In a later analysis, every TCR beta chain was defined by the combination of its CDR3 amino acid sequence and its V-gene family, and reads without a unique V-gene family were dropped. In a later analysis, 450 to 600 highly shared, low-generation-probability nucleotide sequences were removed to address suspected cross-contamination and a sequencing artifact. In a later analysis, a clonal expansion index was calculated for each public chain from normalized within-repertoire ranks of inferred template counts. Generation probabilities in a later analysis came from a VDJ recombination model fitted to out-of-frame rearrangements, and those results were checked against IGoR. In a later analysis, TCR-TCR, TCR-HLA and TCR-CMV co-occurrence was scored with hypergeometric tests, and a repertoire-size bias correction was applied to TCR pairs. To estimate false discovery rates, a later analysis permuted the HLA or CMV assignments 20 times. In a later analysis, co-occurring TCRs were grouped using DBSCAN, and TCRdist sequence similarity was added for clustering within HLA-allele-positive subsets. For co-occurrence clustering, repertoires with fewer than 30,000 or more than 120,000 public chains were excluded, along with roughly 5 repertoires with anomalous nucleotide sharing. TCRdb obtained this table from immuneACCESS and retained in-frame rearrangements with V and J assigned. These tables miss some clones; where compared with another copy, unresolved V genes account for less than half of the shortfall, and the remainder is unexplained. V and J calls and clone size come straight from that table; D and trimming were deduced from the DNA. In all, the sample holds nearly 300,000 clones, and roughly 88% of those were seen once. 3% to 4% of the sample is held by the ten biggest clonotypes.

Relative to germline, V is 2 bases shorter and J is 0 bases shorter, with 20 bases between their ends. The germline V gene sets CDR1 to MRHNA and CDR2 to SNTAGT. The CDR3 runs 18 residues from the cysteine to the phenylalanine. The DNA shown is the 54-base CDR3, in frame from base 1. The sample taken for sequencing was PBMCs. Recombination linked TRBV6-4 to TRBJ2-7; TRBD1 is possibly the D segment (6 matching bases). The source is a man aged 40-49 years in good health and CMV-seropositive. The CDR3 reads CASSDPISPTGDSYEQYF. The sequenced DNA: TGTGCCAGCAGTGACCCGATTAGCCCGACAGGCGACTCCTACGAGCAGTACTTC.